This paragraph reports one T cell receptor (beta chain). As yet, its antigen is unknown. V lost 10 bases, J lost 0 bases, and 11 bases lay in between. The CDR3 has 13 amino acids. Germline lookup yields CDR1 LNHDA and CDR2 SQIVND (reference sequence). The sample is drawn from a study of T cells after posttransplantation cyclophosphamide. Controls had myeloablative marrow grafts with methotrexate and calcineurin inhibitor, sampled at 1 year. Repertoires were generated with immunoSEQ multiplex PCR, while TCRdb's copy carries only in-frame clones and drops some. The sample includes around 17,000 clones, around 80% of them seen just once. The study's findings and limits: Recipient CMV seropositivity and CMV reactivation strongly tracked TRB clonality. Donor CD8+ memory clones often dominated recipient blood repertoires at later times. Tissue-infiltrating T cells from skin or gut overlapped little with blood T cells.

The TCR originated in a male patient between 25 and 39 years old who received an allogeneic stem cell transplant from an unrelated donor, was CMV-positive, and had acute and chronic GVHD. Some of the T cells might come from the graft donor. The specimen comprised PBMCs, sampled approximately 64 weeks after allogeneic stem cell transplant with calcineurin inhibitor and methotrexate. The chain joins TRBV19 to TRBJ2-3; TRBD2 is a possible D gene (6 bases). CDR3 residues: CATTGLSTDTQYF. CDR3 DNA sequence: TGTGCCACAACGGGACTGAGCACAGATACGCAGTATTTT.